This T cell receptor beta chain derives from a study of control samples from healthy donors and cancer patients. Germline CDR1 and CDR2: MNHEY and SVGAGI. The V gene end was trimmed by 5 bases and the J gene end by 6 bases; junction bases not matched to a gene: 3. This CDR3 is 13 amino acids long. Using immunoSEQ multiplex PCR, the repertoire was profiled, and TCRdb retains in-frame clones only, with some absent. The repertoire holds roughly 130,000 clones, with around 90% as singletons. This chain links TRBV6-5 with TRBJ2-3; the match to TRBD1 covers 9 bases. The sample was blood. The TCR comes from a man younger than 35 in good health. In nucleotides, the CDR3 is TGTGCCAGCAGTAACAGGGGGCCTGATACGCAGTATTTT. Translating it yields CASSNRGPDTQYF.